Listed below are T cell receptor beta chains from one sample, sequenced in a study of T cells in Graves' hyperthyroidism and ophthalmopathy. TCRdb independently ran MiXCR on the multiplex PCR reads; one entry per CDR3 protein. The sample holds about 840,000 distinct CDR3 sequences, 35% to 45% seen once. Sequencing was done on a sample of blood. Receptors were obtained from a man aged 18 to 30 with Graves' hyperthyroidism. Each CDR3 is given with its conserved first and last residue. A D gene is named only where the DNA matches it firmly. For some rows the clone size is stated as once, few or many, or as a class when expanded; others skip it.

>TRBV14|few|TRBJ2-7|TRBD2
TGTGCCAGCAGCCAAGCATGGACCGGGACTAGGGGTAACGAGCAGTACTTC
CASSQAWTGTRGNEQYF
>TRBV11-2|-|TRBJ1-2|-
TGTGCCAGCAGCCCTGGGCCCTCCGGATCATATGGCTACACCTTC
CASSPGPSGSYGYTF
>TRBV10-3|many|TRBJ1-5|TRBD1
TGTGCCATCAGCGATTCTGACAGGGGCAATCAGCCCCAGCATTTT
CAISDSDRGNQPQHF
>TRBV9|few|TRBJ2-6|-
TGTGCCAGCAGCTCCTGGACCGTCAGGGGCAACGTCCTGACTTTC
CASSSWTVRGNVLTF
>TRBV29-1|many|TRBJ1-1|-
TGCAGCGCCTTGGGGGGGGAGAACACTGAAGCTTTCTTT
CSALGGENTEAFF
>TRBV10-3|-|TRBJ2-2|TRBD2
TGTGCCACGGCCCGAACCGGGACTAAGAACACCGGGGAGCTGTTTTTT
CATARTGTKNTGELFF
>TRBV12-3/TRBV12-4|many|TRBJ1-1|-
TGTGCCAGCGGAACCAGGGTTCCGGATGAAGCTTTCTTT
CASGTRVPDEAFF
>TRBV10-3|many|TRBJ1-6|-
TGTGCCATCAGTGCTGGGAGGCCTAATTCACCCCTCCACTTT
CAISAGRPNSPLHF
>TRBV2|-|TRBJ1-4|-
TGTGCCAGCAGTGTTGGGTGGGAAAAACTGTTTTTT
CASSVGWEKLFF
>TRBV10-2|-|TRBJ2-5|-
TGCGCCAGCAGAAAGGCGACGGCAGAGACCCAGTACTTC
CASRKATAETQYF
>TRBV25-1|-|TRBJ2-7|-
TGTGCCAGCAGTGAATGGGCGCATCTCAACGAGCAGTACTTC
CASSEWAHLNEQYF
>TRBV5-1|-|TRBJ2-7|-
TGTGCCAGCAGCCCACTCACGACTGATACCTACGAGCAGTACTTC
CASSPLTTDTYEQYF
>TRBV11-2|few|TRBJ2-5|TRBD1
TGTGCCAGCAGCCAACTCGGACAGGGACCAGAGACCCAGTACTTC
CASSQLGQGPETQYF
>TRBV12-3/TRBV12-4|once|TRBJ1-1|-
TGTGCCAGCAGTTTATGGGCCGGCTCCACTGAAGCTTTCTTT
CASSLWAGSTEAFF
>TRBV2|-|TRBJ1-1|TRBD1
TGTGCCAGCGTGGAGGGGACAGGGAGTCTCTATGAAGCTTTCTTT
CASVEGTGSLYEAFF
>TRBV9|few|TRBJ1-4|-
TGTGCCAGCAGCGGCCGGGACGGATCCTCTGAAAAACTGTTTTTT
CASSGRDGSSEKLFF
>TRBV10-2|-|TRBJ2-7|-
TGCGCCAGCGTGGGCAGCTACACCGGGGAGCTGTACTTC
CASVGSYTGELYF
>TRBV9|few|TRBJ2-7|-
TGTGCCAGCAGCGTAGGCAGTACCTCCTCCTACGAGCAGTACTTC
CASSVGSTSSYEQYF
>TRBV5-1|few|TRBJ2-7|-
TGCGCCAGCACCATTGGAGGGAGCCCTCTTGGCTACGAGCAGTACTTC
CASTIGGSPLGYEQYF
>TRBV9|few|TRBJ2-7|-
TGTGCCAGCAGCGTAGATAAGGGACCGCCCTACGAGCAGTACTTC
CASSVDKGPPYEQYF
>TRBV12-3/TRBV12-4|few|TRBJ2-5|-
TGTGCCAGCAGTCCCCAGGGGGGGAAGCGGGACTTCCAAGAGACCCAGTACTTC
CASSPQGGKRDFQETQYF
>TRBV12-3/TRBV12-4|-|TRBJ2-2|-
TGTGCCAGCAGTTTATCGGGCAGGTTGGACACCGGGGAGCTGTTTTTT
CASSLSGRLDTGELFF
>TRBV7-9|-|TRBJ1-2|TRBD1
TGTGCCAGCAGCTTAGTTACGGGACAGAACTATGGCTACACCTTC
CASSLVTGQNYGYTF
>TRBV11-3|-|TRBJ2-5|-
TGTGCCAGCAGCTTAATATCTACGGTAGCGCGCCAAGAGACCCAGTACTTC
CASSLISTVARQETQYF
>TRBV29-1|many|TRBJ2-2|TRBD1
TGCAGCGCGAGGGGGACAGGAAGGGCCGGGGAGCTGTTTTTT
CSARGTGRAGELFF
>TRBV20-1|few|TRBJ1-5|TRBD1
TGCAGTGCTAGAGCTGGGGGCAACAGGGGGCCTCAGCCCCAGCATTTT
CSARAGGNRGPQPQHF
>TRBV29-1|many|TRBJ1-1|-
TGCAGCGTAGGGGACTGGGGGAACACTGAAGCTTTCTTT
CSVGDWGNTEAFF
>TRBV5-1|many|TRBJ2-7|-
TGCGCCAGCAGCTTGGATGTGGGCCGGGGCTACGAGCAGTACTTC
CASSLDVGRGYEQYF
>TRBV19|-|TRBJ1-1|-
TGTGCCAGTAGAACACGGGAACACACTGAAGCTTTCTTT
CASRTREHTEAFF
>TRBV12-3/TRBV12-4|-|TRBJ2-2|-
TGTGCCAGCAGTTTAGAGGCGAGGCACACCGGGGAGCTGTTTTTT
CASSLEARHTGELFF
>TRBV7-8|many|TRBJ1-1|-
TGTGCCAGCACGCCAGCCTCAGACACTGAAGCTTTCTTT
CASTPASDTEAFF
>TRBV10-2|many|TRBJ2-7|-
TGCGCCAGCAGTGAGCCCAGCTACGAGCAGTACTTC
CASSEPSYEQYF
>TRBV29-1|many|TRBJ2-5|TRBD2
TGCAGCGCTTGGACTAGCGGGAGCCAAGAGACCCAGTACTTC
CSAWTSGSQETQYF